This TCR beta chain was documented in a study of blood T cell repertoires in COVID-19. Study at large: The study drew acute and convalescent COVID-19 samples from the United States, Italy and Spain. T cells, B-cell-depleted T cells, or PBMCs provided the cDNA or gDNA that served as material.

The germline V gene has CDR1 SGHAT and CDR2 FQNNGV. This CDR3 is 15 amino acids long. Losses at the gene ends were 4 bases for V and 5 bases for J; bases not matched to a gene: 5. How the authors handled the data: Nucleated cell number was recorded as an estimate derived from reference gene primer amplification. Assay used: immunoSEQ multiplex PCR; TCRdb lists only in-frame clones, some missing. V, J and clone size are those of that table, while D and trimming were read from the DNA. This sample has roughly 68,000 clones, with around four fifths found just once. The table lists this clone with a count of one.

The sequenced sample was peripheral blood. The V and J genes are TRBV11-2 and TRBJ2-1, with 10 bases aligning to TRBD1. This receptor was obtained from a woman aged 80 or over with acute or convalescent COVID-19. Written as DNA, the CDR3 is TGTGCCAGCAGCTCGGACAGGGGGAAGAACAATGAGCAGTTCTTC. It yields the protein CASSSDRGKNNEQFF.